The rows below give T cell receptor beta chains drawn from one sample of a study of blood T cell repertoires in COVID-19. The repertoire was sequenced with immunoSEQ multiplex PCR; TCRdb's copy has only in-frame clones and lacks some. The sample lists around 83,000 clones; roughly 85% were seen once. The sequencing input was peripheral blood. The origin of the receptors is a middle-aged man with active or convalescent COVID-19. CDR3s include the opening cysteine and the closing phenylalanine or tryptophan. Each record gives: D gene, J gene, clone size, V gene, CDR3 protein, CDR3 DNA. D genes are given only for firm matches. A row's size may be missing; if present it is once, few, many or a size class.

D: TRBD2; J: TRBJ2-7; size: .; V: TRBV28; CDR3: CASTNPSGSSYEQYF; DNA: TGTGCCAGCACAAACCCGAGCGGGAGCTCCTACGAGCAGTACTTC
D: .; J: TRBJ2-1; size: .; V: TRBV24-1; CDR3: CATSLESGEQFF; DNA: TGTGCCACCAGCCTGGAGAGTGGTGAGCAGTTCTTC
D: TRBD1; J: TRBJ1-1; size: .; V: TRBV11-2; CDR3: CASSANRGNTEAFF; DNA: TGTGCCAGCAGCGCCAACAGGGGGAACACTGAAGCTTTCTTT
D: .; J: TRBJ1-5; size: .; V: TRBV21-1; CDR3: CASSSPGARNQPQHF; DNA: TGTGCCAGCAGCAGCCCTGGGGCCCGCAATCAGCCCCAGCATTTT
D: .; J: TRBJ2-7; size: .; V: TRBV27; CDR3: CASSLRRGWREQYF; DNA: TGTGCCAGCAGTTTAAGAAGGGGATGGCGCGAGCAGTACTTC
D: .; J: TRBJ1-4; size: few; V: TRBV6-6; CDR3: CATAQGFGTNEKLFF; DNA: TGTGCCACCGCACAGGGTTTTGGAACTAATGAAAAACTGTTTTTT
D: TRBD1; J: TRBJ2-7; size: .; V: TRBV10-3; CDR3: CAISESGGQGGYEQYF; DNA: TGTGCCATCAGTGAGAGTGGGGGACAGGGAGGCTACGAGCAGTACTTC
D: .; J: TRBJ2-1; size: .; V: TRBV5-6; CDR3: CASSLWPSYNEQFF; DNA: TGTGCCAGCAGCTTGTGGCCCTCCTACAATGAGCAGTTCTTC
D: TRBD1; J: TRBJ2-7; size: .; V: TRBV2; CDR3: CASIGGSNRGSYEQYF; DNA: TGTGCCAGCATCGGTGGGTCGAACAGGGGATCCTACGAGCAGTACTTC
D: TRBD1; J: TRBJ1-5; size: .; V: TRBV5-5; CDR3: CASSFQAGGVGTANQPQHF; DNA: TGTGCCAGCAGCTTCCAGGCTGGGGGCGTTGGGACAGCGAATCAGCCCCAGCATTTT
D: .; J: TRBJ2-7; size: .; V: TRBV7-2; CDR3: CASSLGRPKEQYF; DNA: TGTGCCAGCAGCTTAGGCAGGCCAAAGGAGCAGTACTTC